Following are 32 T cell receptor beta chains from one sample sequenced in a study of blood T cell repertoires in COVID-19. TCRdb's table, derived via immunoSEQ multiplex PCR, lists solely in-frame clones and lacks some. The data contain 70,000 to 95,000 clones, more than 65% of them seen just once; the ten biggest clones take up about 22%. The sample was peripheral blood. The receptors originated from a woman in her forties or fifties with acute or convalescent COVID-19.

The chain employs TRBV5-4 and TRBJ2-1; a weak D match, TRBD2 (6 bases). The CDR3 extends over 12 amino acids. Trimming shortened V by 5 bases and J by 9 bases, and 12 bases separated the two germline ends. Per the germline V gene, CDR1 is SGHNT and CDR2 is YYREEE (reference sequence). The CDR3 region has the DNA TGTGCCAGCAGAGGTAGGGGAGGTGAGCAGTTCTTC. Translation: CASRGRGGEQFF.

This clone appeared once. The V call is TRBV6-5, the J call TRBJ2-1; D gene uncertain. Germline V CDR1 and CDR2: MNHEY, SVGAGI. The CDR3 is 15 residues long. Trimming left V 0 bases short and J 4 bases short, with 10 bases between. The CDR3 DNA sequence: TGTGCCAGCAGTTACTCGGCAGGTCATTACAATGAGCAGTTCTTC. This sequence encodes CASSYSAGHYNEQFF.

The rearrangement joins TRBV4-2 to TRBJ2-2; D unresolved. Germline CDR1 and CDR2: LGHNA and YNFKEQ. The V end was cut by 0 bases, the J end by 5 bases, with 7 bases between. The length of the CDR3 is 14 residues. CDR3 in DNA: TGTGCCAGCAGCCAAGATGCGAGAACCGGGGAGCTGTTTTTT. Its translation is CASSQDARTGELFF.

The chain uses TRBV20-1 and TRBJ2-5; D gene ambiguous. CDR1 is DFQATT, CDR2 SNEGSKA, per germline (reference sequence). This CDR3 is 11 amino acids long. V was shortened by 4 bases and J by 1 base, with 4 bases between the two germline ends. CDR3 nucleotide sequence: TGCAGTGCTACCAGCCAAGAGACCCAGTACTTC. Protein sequence: CSATSQETQYF.

The chain recombines TRBV13 with TRBJ1-4; tentatively, D is TRBD1 (6 bases). The V gene's germline CDR1 is PRHDT and CDR2 FYEKMQ (reference sequence). This CDR3 spans 14 amino acids. The germline V and J ends were trimmed by 2 bases and 4 bases, with 8 bases remaining between them. CDR3 nucleotide sequence: TGTGCCAGCAGCTTAAGGGGGTTTAATGAAAAACTGTTTTTT. This translates into CASSLRGFNEKLFF.

This clone has more than one count but fewer than ten. This chain uses TRBV6-1 with TRBJ2-5; 7 nucleotides align to TRBD1. This CDR3 region has 16 residues. In germline, CDR1 is MNHNS, CDR2 SASEGT. The trim removed 1 base at V and 2 bases at J, leaving 7 bases unmatched. CDR3 DNA: TGTGCCAGCAGTGAAGAGAGAGGGACAGTACAAGAGACCCAGTACTTC. As protein: CASSEERGTVQETQYF.

The chain carries TRBV7-2 and TRBJ1-1; 8 positions agree with TRBD1. The CDR3 totals 14 residues. With V trimmed by 6 bases and J by 4 bases, 7 bases remained unmatched. The germline gives CDR1 SGHTA, CDR2 FQGNSA. In DNA, the CDR3 is TGTGCCAGCAGGTCAGGGGGCGGGTCCACTGAAGCTTTCTTT. This sequence encodes CASRSGGGSTEAFF.

This chain uses TRBV4-2 with TRBJ2-3, with 10 bases aligning to TRBD1. This CDR3 spans 22 amino acids. The germline CDR1 and CDR2 sequences are LGHNA and YNFKEQ. Germline trimming cut 3 bases from V and 3 bases from J; bases unmatched to any gene: 24. Here the CDR3 DNA reads TGTGCCAGCAGCCAGAGTGCGTCGCGGACAGGGGGTAGGGAGAATCGTACAGATACGCAGTATTTT. Its translation is CASSQSASRTGGRENRTDTQYF.

This clone was seen only a few times. This chain joins TRBV5-1 and TRBJ1-2; TRBD1 agrees at 7 bases. CDR3 size: 16 residues. The V and J ends lost 2 bases and 2 bases, in that order; junction bases with no gene match: 9. The germline V gene has CDR1 SGHRS and CDR2 YFSETQ. In DNA form, the CDR3 reads TGCGCCAGCAGCTTAGAAAGGGGGCCGAAAAACTATGGCTACACCTTC. This translates into CASSLERGPKNYGYTF.

The chain joins TRBV5-1 to TRBJ2-5; TRBD2 agrees at 13 bases. The J segment lost 5 bases and the V segment lost 4 bases, leaving 8 bases of the junction unmatched. The CDR3 totals 16 residues. CDR1 SGHRS and CDR2 YFSETQ come from the germline V gene. The CDR3 region is CASSPLAGGRAETQYF. CDR3 DNA: TGCGCCAGCAGCCCACTAGCGGGAGGGCGGGCGGAGACCCAGTACTTC.

This chain uses TRBV7-2 with TRBJ1-1; TRBD1 agrees at 9 bases. V lost 1 base, J lost 5 bases, and 14 bases stayed unmatched. The V gene's germline CDR1 is SGHTA and CDR2 FQGNSA. The CDR3 spans 18 residues. CDR3 loop: CASSLVPGTGIMRTEAFF. Here the CDR3 DNA reads TGTGCCAGCAGCTTAGTCCCCGGGACAGGGATCATGAGGACTGAAGCTTTCTTT.

The rearrangement links TRBV7-2 to TRBJ1-3; TRBD1 agrees at 7 bases. Per the germline V gene, CDR1 is SGHTA and CDR2 is FQGNSA. V shed 3 bases, J shed 0 bases, and the junction held 5 bases outside the gene matches. The CDR3 has 16 amino acids. DNA for the CDR3: TGTGCCAGCAGCTTCCGGGACAGCAACTCTGGAAACACCATATATTTT. Protein product: CASSFRDSNSGNTIYF.

The chain uses TRBV4-1 and TRBJ2-3; TRBD2 aligns across 9 bases. CDR3 length equals 17 residues. Losses at the gene ends were 4 bases for V and 0 bases for J; bases not matched to a gene: 8. CDR1 and CDR2 from the germline V gene are MGHRA and YSYEKL. The CDR3 DNA sequence: TGCGCCAGCAGCCTCTCTGGGCTAGCGGGAAGCACAGATACGCAGTATTTT. Its protein is CASSLSGLAGSTDTQYF.

The rearrangement links TRBV5-1 to TRBJ1-1, with 7 bases aligning to TRBD1. CDR3 length equals 16 residues. With 4 bases clipped from V and 3 bases from J, the junction kept 12 bases outside the gene matches. Germline loops: CDR1 SGHRS, CDR2 YFSETQ. CDR3 in DNA: TGCGCCAGCAGCCCTGGCTCAGGGGGGACATACACTGAAGCTTTCTTT. It is translated as CASSPGSGGTYTEAFF.

This chain joins TRBV4-3 and TRBJ2-6, with D unclear. V lost 1 base and J 0 bases, leaving 4 bases between the germline ends. Germline CDR1 is LGHNA and CDR2 is YSLEER. CDR3 length: 15 amino acids. The CDR3 spells CASSQARSGANVLTF. The CDR3 DNA sequence: TGCGCCAGCAGCCAAGCGCGCTCTGGGGCCAACGTCCTGACTTTC.

This clone was counted once. As DNA, the CDR3 is TGTGCCAGCAGTTACGGTCCCAGTGAAAAACTGTTTTTT. It specifies CASSYGPSEKLFF. The chain has TRBV6-5 and TRBJ1-4; no firm D call. Germline CDR1 and CDR2: MNHEY and SVGAGI. The ends were cut back, 2 bases at V and 7 bases at J, with 8 bases in the middle. The CDR3 loop spans 13 amino acids.

The chain combines TRBV7-7 with TRBJ2-7; 7 nucleotides align to TRBD1. The CDR3 is 15 amino acids. In germline, CDR1 is SSHAT, CDR2 FNYEAQ (reference sequence). The V and J ends lost 4 bases and 7 bases, in that order; junction bases with no gene match: 13. The CDR3 nucleotides are TGTGCCAGCAGCTCAGGGGACAGAGGGTTTGGGGAGCAGTACTTC. Its translation: CASSSGDRGFGEQYF. Complete variable domain (other parts from reference TRBV7-7 and TRBJ2-7): GAGVSQSPRYKVTKRGQDVTLRCDPISSHATLYWYQQALGQGPEFLTYFNYEAQPDKSGLPSDRFSAERPEGSISTLTIQRTEQRDSAMYRCASSSGDRGFGEQYFGPGTRLTVT.

The chain is built from TRBV15 and TRBJ2-6; D is uncertain. The CDR3 runs 15 residues. Trimming shortened V by 8 bases and J by 0 bases, and 11 bases separated the two germline ends. CDR1 and CDR2 from the germline V gene are LNHNV and YYDKDF (reference sequence). CDR3: CATLGAGSGANVLTF. The CDR3 DNA follows: TGTGCCACCCTCGGAGCCGGCTCTGGGGCCAACGTCCTGACTTTC.

The rearrangement uses TRBV3-1 (or the pseudogene TRBV3-2) and TRBJ1-2; 11 bases are a match to TRBD1. The CDR3 is made up of 17 amino acids. The trim removed 0 bases at V and 8 bases at J, leaving 11 bases unmatched. Germline V lookup: CDR1 LGHDT, CDR2 YNNKEL (reference sequence). The CDR3 DNA is TGTGCCAGCAGCCAAGAGGCCGGGACAGGGGGGTTTCGGGGCTACACCTTC. It yields the protein CASSQEAGTGGFRGYTF.

The V call is TRBV10-3, the J call TRBJ2-3, with unresolved D. The germline gives CDR1 ENHRY, CDR2 SYGVKD. CDR3 size: 11 residues. Trimming shortened V by 10 bases and J by 4 bases, and 9 bases separated the two germline ends. CDR3 amino acids: CATGGPDTQYF. The CDR3 region has the DNA TGTGCCACTGGTGGGCCAGATACGCAGTATTTT.

The chain combines TRBV28 with TRBJ1-2; D gene unclear. The V gene's germline CDR1 is MDHEN and CDR2 SYDVKM. Deletions cut 5 bases from V and 4 bases from J, with 11 bases between. This CDR3 is built from 13 residues. Written as DNA, the CDR3 is TGTGCCAGCAGTATGATGCCAGTCTATGGCTACACCTTC. It is translated as CASSMMPVYGYTF.

This sequence joins TRBV5-6 and TRBJ1-1, with D maybe TRBD1 (6 bases). With 4 bases removed from V and 0 bases from J, the gap between germline ends came to 13 bases. The CDR3 sequence is 15 residues long. CDR1 is SGHDT and CDR2 is YYEEEE in the germline V gene. CDR3 sequence reads: CASSAWTEMNTEAFF. Written as DNA, the CDR3 is TGTGCCAGCAGCGCATGGACAGAAATGAACACTGAAGCTTTCTTT.

Concerning this clone itself: Its ends do not fully match the called genes, so a read error is possible. The V gene is TRBV7-7, the J gene TRBJ2-3, with D tentatively TRBD1 (5 bases). Germline V CDR1 and CDR2: SSHAT, FNYEAQ (reference sequence). The CDR3 length is 15 residues. The CDR3 loop reads CASSRTSVSTDTQYF. CDR3 coding DNA: TGTGCTAGCAGCCGGACAAGCGTGAGCACAGATACGCAGTATTTT.

The genes are TRBV9 and TRBJ1-6; D is perhaps TRBD1 (5 bases). There are 15 residues in the CDR3. Trimming shortened V by 0 bases and J by 7 bases, and 11 bases separated the two germline ends. The germline V gene has CDR1 SGDLS and CDR2 YYNGEE. CDR3 in amino acids: CASSVGQGMNSPLHF. The CDR3 DNA sequence: TGTGCCAGCAGCGTAGGGCAGGGTATGAATTCACCCCTCCACTTT.

The rearrangement uses TRBV5-5 and TRBJ1-3; D gene unclear. Germline values: CDR1 SGHKS, CDR2 YYEKEE (reference sequence). The germline V and J ends were trimmed by 2 bases and 0 bases, with 3 bases remaining between them. CDR3 size: 13 residues. The DNA for the CDR3 is TGTGCCAGCAGCTTATACTCTGGAAACACCATATATTTT. This sequence encodes CASSLYSGNTIYF. Looking up the rest from reference TRBV5-5 and TRBJ1-3 gives the full variable domain: DAGVTQSPTHLIKTRGQQVTLRCSPISGHKSVSWYQQVLGQGPQFIFQYYEKEERGRGNFPDRFSARQFPNYSSELNVNALLLGDSALYLCASSLYSGNTIYFGEGSWLTVV.

The chain recombines TRBV19 with TRBJ2-7; D remains unclear. Trimming shortened V by 5 bases and J by 6 bases, and 14 bases separated the two germline ends. Germline-derived CDR1 and CDR2 are LNHDA and SQIVND (reference sequence). The CDR3 extends over 13 amino acids. CDR3 in DNA: TGTGCCAGTAGTTCTGGCAGGCCGGCCGAGCAGTACTTC. Translating it yields CASSSGRPAEQYF.

V usage is TRBV4-2 and J usage is TRBJ1-2; 8 bases align to TRBD1. Losses at the gene ends were 1 base for V and 8 bases for J; bases not matched to a gene: 6. Germline loops: CDR1 LGHNA, CDR2 YNFKEQ. This CDR3 contains 14 residues. In DNA form, the CDR3 reads TGTGCCAGCAGCCAAGTGTCAGGGGGCGTGGGCTACACCTTC. Protein sequence: CASSQVSGGVGYTF.

This sequence joins TRBV19 and TRBJ1-5; 11 nucleotides agree with TRBD1. The J segment lost 0 bases and the V segment lost 6 bases, leaving 10 bases of the junction unmatched. Germline values: CDR1 LNHDA, CDR2 SQIVND (reference sequence). The CDR3 consists of 18 residues. The CDR3 nucleotides are TGTGCCAGTAGGAAGGATGGGACAGGGGGATATAGCAATCAGCCCCAGCATTTT. Translating gives CASRKDGTGGYSNQPQHF.

This chain uses TRBV5-4 with TRBJ1-4, with 9 nucleotides matching TRBD1. The CDR3 runs to 15 residues. With V trimmed by 4 bases and J by 3 bases, 4 bases remained unmatched. From germline, CDR1 is SGHNT and CDR2 YYREEE (reference sequence). CDR3 residues: CASSSRTGANEKLFF. In DNA, the CDR3 is TGTGCCAGCAGCAGCCGGACAGGGGCTAATGAAAAACTGTTTTTT.

The chain recombines TRBV5-1 with TRBJ2-7, with D unresolved. With 0 bases removed from V and 2 bases from J, the gap between germline ends came to 9 bases. Germline values: CDR1 SGHRS, CDR2 YFSETQ. The CDR3 loop spans 14 amino acids. CDR3 loop: CASSLVAEPYEQYF. The CDR3 coding sequence is TGCGCCAGCAGCTTGGTCGCGGAGCCCTACGAGCAGTACTTC.

The rearrangement uses TRBV19 and TRBJ1-5; D ambiguous. Germline CDR1 reads LNHDA; CDR2 reads SQIVND (reference sequence). The V end was cut by 4 bases, the J end by 6 bases, with 13 bases between. The CDR3 runs 14 residues. The CDR3 loop is CASSTLAGTQPQHF. The CDR3 DNA reads TGTGCCAGTAGTACGCTAGCGGGAACTCAGCCCCAGCATTTT.

The chain combines TRBV30 with TRBJ2-7, with 7 bases identical to TRBD1. Trimming took 5 bases from V and 2 from J; bases not matched to a gene: 6. In germline, CDR1 is GTSNPN, CDR2 SVGIG (reference sequence). The CDR3 consists of 13 residues. The CDR3 DNA reads as TGTGCCTGGGGAAGGGACAGAGCCTACGAGCAGTACTTC. This sequence encodes CAWGRDRAYEQYF.